The entry that follows covers one T cell receptor beta chain sequence. The data stem from a study of blood T cell repertoires in COVID-19. With V trimmed by 5 bases and J by 7 bases, 8 bases remained unmatched. The CDR3 runs 14 residues. The V gene's germline CDR1 is MNHEY and CDR2 SVGAGI. Per the original methods: Reference gene primer amplification gave estimated nucleated cell counts. Here immunoSEQ multiplex PCR was the method, and the copy in TCRdb shows in-frame clones only, minus some. V, J and clone size are those of that table, while D and trimming were read from the DNA. Seen here are approximately 130,000 clones, approximately 83% observed once, and the top ten hold about 18%.

The V gene is TRBV6-5, the J gene TRBJ1-1, with TRBD1 identical over 9 bases. Material for sequencing was peripheral blood. The source of this sequence is a woman aged 45-65 years who had recovered from COVID-19. The CDR3 sequence is CASSISGTGIEAFF. In nucleotides, the CDR3 is TGTGCCAGCAGTATTTCCGGGACAGGGATTGAAGCTTTCTTT.